A single sample gave rise to the 22 T cell receptor beta chains below, sequenced in a study of T cell responses to AZD1222 COVID-19 vaccine. The method was immunoSEQ multiplex PCR; TCRdb's version includes in-frame clones alone and lacks a portion of them. The sample records approximately 190,000 clones, 85% to 95% being singletons. This specimen consisted of peripheral blood, obtained 28 days after the second AZD1222 dose. These receptor sequences come from an adult who received the AZD1222 COVID-19 vaccine.

The chain carries TRBV27 and TRBJ1-5, with a weak D call TRBD1 (6 bases). The CDR3 is made up of 14 amino acids. Trimming took 2 bases from V and 6 from J, leaving 11 bases between them. From germline, CDR1 is MNHEY and CDR2 SMNVEV (reference sequence). The CDR3 nucleotides are TGTGCCAGCAGTTTAGGAGGGGGTGGTCAGCCCCAGCATTTT. Encoded protein: CASSLGGGGQPQHF.

V and J are TRBV7-3 and TRBJ2-1, with D hard to call. This CDR3 comprises 12 residues. The V gene's germline CDR1 is SGHTA and CDR2 FQGTGA. The V end was cut by 4 bases, the J end by 2 bases, with 3 bases between. CDR3 residues: CASSSTYNEQFF. CDR3 nucleotide sequence: TGTGCCAGCAGCTCTACCTACAATGAGCAGTTCTTC. Variable domain in full (rest from reference TRBV7-3 and TRBJ2-1): GAGVSQTPSNKVTEKGKYVELRCDPISGHTALYWYRQSLGQGPEFLIYFQGTGAADDSGLPNDRFFAVRPEGSVSTLKIQRTERGDSAVYLCASSSTYNEQFFGPGTRLTVL.

V and J are TRBV6-5 and TRBJ2-7, with 10 bases lining up with TRBD1. Germline CDR1 is MNHEY and CDR2 is SVGAGI. CDR3 size: 14 residues. The ends lost 5 bases at V and 7 bases at J; junction bases unmatched: 8. This chain's CDR3 is CASSPRQGAIEQYF. The CDR3 coding sequence is TGTGCCAGCAGTCCACGACAGGGGGCGATAGAGCAGTACTTC.

This clone was seen once. The V call is TRBV7-8, the J call TRBJ2-7; D is possibly TRBD1 or TRBD2 (5 bases each). Germline V gene lookup returns CDR1 SGHVS and CDR2 FQNEAQ. The CDR3 spans 15 residues. V was cut by 6 bases and J by 5 bases, with 20 bases left in between. The CDR3 loop reads CASSLRDAPPHEQYF. The DNA of the CDR3 is TGTGCCAGCAGTCTACGGGACGCGCCCCCCCACGAGCAGTACTTC.

The chain is built from TRBV7-9 and TRBJ2-4; D remains unclear. Between the trimmed V and J ends, which lost 6 bases and 7 bases, there was a span of 13 bases. The CDR3 is 13 amino acids. Germline CDR1 is SEHNR and CDR2 is FQNEAQ (reference sequence). The CDR3 is CASRSTETNIQYF. The DNA of the CDR3 is TGTGCCAGCAGATCGACTGAGACGAACATTCAGTACTTC.

The chain recombines TRBV3-1 (or the pseudogene TRBV3-2) with TRBJ1-3; D unclear. This CDR3 contains 14 residues. Germline V CDR1 and CDR2: LGHDT, YNNKEL (reference sequence). V gave up 1 base and J gave up 2 bases, with 6 bases separating them. CDR3 sequence: CASSQGTAGNTIYF. CDR3 DNA sequence: TGTGCCAGCAGCCAAGGGACGGCTGGAAACACCATATATTTT.

The chain employs TRBV13 and TRBJ1-1, with unresolved D. Germline V gene data show CDR1 as PRHDT and CDR2 as FYEKMQ (reference sequence). This CDR3 spans 13 amino acids. V was pared by 5 bases and J by 2 bases, with 9 bases between. The CDR3 protein is CASSLSLNTEAFF. Written as DNA, the CDR3 is TGTGCCAGCAGCCTATCTTTAAACACTGAAGCTTTCTTT. Full variable domain (outside the CDR3, taken from reference TRBV13 and TRBJ1-1): AAGVIQSPRHLIKEKRETATLKCYPIPRHDTVYWYQQGPGQDPQFLISFYEKMQSDKGSIPDRFSAQQFSDYHSELNMSSLELGDSALYFCASSLSLNTEAFFGQGTRLTVV.

The genes are TRBV11-2 and TRBJ1-1; D gene ambiguous. Germline V CDR1 and CDR2: SGHAT, FQNNGV. The CDR3 sequence is 13 residues long. Trimming removed 2 bases at V and 3 bases at J, with 7 bases between. DNA of the CDR3: TGTGCCAGCAGCTTAAACCGAGACACTGAAGCTTTCTTT. Its translation is CASSLNRDTEAFF. The variable domain in full, with the rest retrieved from reference TRBV11-2 and TRBJ1-1, is EAGVAQSPRYKIIEKRQSVAFWCNPISGHATLYWYQQILGQGPKLLIQFQNNGVVDDSQLPKDRFSAERLKGVDSTLKIQPAKLEDSAVYLCASSLNRDTEAFFGQGTRLTVV.

The chain employs TRBV11-3 and TRBJ2-5; D remains ambiguous. Germline loops: CDR1 SGHNT, CDR2 YENEEA. This CDR3 is built from 12 residues. Between the trimmed V and J ends, which lost 5 bases and 0 bases, there was a span of 4 bases. CDR3 protein: CASSRNQETQYF. For the CDR3, the DNA is TGTGCCAGCAGCCGTAACCAAGAGACCCAGTACTTC.

The rearrangement uses TRBV6-1 and TRBJ2-7; 7 bases map to TRBD2. Unmatched junction bases numbered 7, after V lost 3 bases and J lost 2 bases. Germline CDR1 and CDR2: MNHNS and SASEGT. The CDR3 is 15 residues long. CDR3: CASSEVTSGTYEQYF. In DNA form, the CDR3 reads TGTGCCAGCAGTGAGGTCACCAGCGGGACCTACGAGCAGTACTTC.

J is TRBJ1-5 and V is TRBV19; the D gene is possibly TRBD1 (5 bases). V lost 2 bases to trimming and J lost 6 bases, with 17 bases between them. Germline V gene data show CDR1 as LNHDA and CDR2 as SQIVND (reference sequence). This CDR3 comprises 16 residues. CDR3: CASSISGGDRIQPQHF. CDR3 DNA sequence: TGTGCCAGTAGTATATCGGGGGGGGATCGGATTCAGCCCCAGCATTTT.

The chain joins TRBV2 to TRBJ1-1, with a weak D call TRBD1 (6 bases). Germline CDR1 reads SNHLY; CDR2 reads FYNNEI. The CDR3 consists of 16 residues. Between the trimmed V and J ends, which lost 7 bases and 3 bases, there was a span of 21 bases. CDR3 sequence: CASKSRYAGEDTEAFF. DNA of the CDR3: TGTGCCAGCAAAAGTAGGTACGCAGGGGAGGACACTGAAGCTTTCTTT.

CDR3 region: CASSSGTGDNYGYTF. The CDR3 DNA reads TGTGCCAGCAGCTCCGGGACAGGGGATAACTATGGCTACACCTTC. V and J are TRBV7-3 and TRBJ1-2; 10 nucleotides line up with TRBD1. V was pared by 4 bases and J by 1 base, with 3 bases of the junction left unmatched. Germline assignment: CDR1 SGHTA and CDR2 FQGTGA. CDR3 length: 15 amino acids.

This clone was seen once. The rearrangement joins TRBV4-2 to TRBJ1-2; no definite D call. The CDR3 has 14 amino acids. Per germline, CDR1 LGHNA and CDR2 YNFKEQ. Trimming took off 3 bases at V and 4 bases at J, with 12 bases between the two ends. In DNA form, the CDR3 reads TGTGCCAGCAGCCAGCTCTCCGGGATCTATGGCTACACCTTC. Residues: CASSQLSGIYGYTF.

This clone was detected only once. J is TRBJ1-4 and V is TRBV3-1 (or the pseudogene TRBV3-2), with 9 bases matching TRBD1. Germline lookup yields CDR1 LGHDT and CDR2 YNNKEL (reference sequence). After removal of 0 bases from V and 8 bases from J, the junction contained 7 bases not matched to a gene. The CDR3 covers 16 residues. The CDR3 coding sequence is TGTGCCAGCAGCCAAGATTCGGGGACAGGGTACGAAAAACTGTTTTTT. Residues: CASSQDSGTGYEKLFF.

This clone was seen once. The chain employs TRBV6-6 and TRBJ1-6, with D uncertain. CDR1 and CDR2 (germline): MNHNY, SVGAGI (reference sequence). The CDR3 length is 16 residues. The V gene lost 3 bases and the J gene lost 7 bases, with 16 bases spanning the gap. In nucleotides, the CDR3 is TGTGCCAGCAGTTATACCCCCCCCGGCCCAAATTCACCCCTCCACTTT. Translated: CASSYTPPGPNSPLHF.

The chain joins TRBV5-6 to TRBJ2-3; D is ambiguous. The CDR3 runs 13 residues. V was cut by 4 bases and J by 11 bases, with 17 bases left in between. The germline CDR1 and CDR2 sequences are SGHDT and YYEEEE. As DNA, the CDR3 is TGTGCCAGCAGCCCCCACTCATACCCCGGGCAGTATTTT. Amino acid sequence: CASSPHSYPGQYF.

The CDR3 sequence is CASGQIGMYGYTF. The CDR3 DNA is TGTGCCAGCGGACAAATAGGGATGTATGGCTACACCTTC. The chain employs TRBV27 and TRBJ1-2; D is perhaps TRBD1 (5 bases). Germline V lookup: CDR1 MNHEY, CDR2 SMNVEV (reference sequence). Trimming stripped 8 bases from V and 5 bases from J, with 15 bases between. The CDR3 is made up of 13 amino acids.

The chain's CDR3 is CASSPGTGGLREKLFF. CDR3 coding DNA: TGCGCCAGCAGCCCCGGGACAGGGGGTTTGCGGGAAAAACTGTTTTTT. The chain couples TRBV4-1 to TRBJ1-4; TRBD1 matches at 11 bases. Germline assignment: CDR1 MGHRA and CDR2 YSYEKL. J gave up 8 bases and V 4 bases, and 9 bases lay outside the gene matches. The CDR3 is 16 residues long.

The chain combines TRBV2 with TRBJ1-5; TRBD1 agrees at 7 bases. V was clipped by 5 bases and J by 0 bases; unmatched bases: 10. This CDR3 is built from 17 residues. Germline V CDR1 and CDR2: SNHLY, FYNNEI. CDR3 residues: CASSFGQAALSNQPQHF. The CDR3 DNA follows: TGTGCCAGCAGTTTTGGACAGGCTGCCCTTAGCAATCAGCCCCAGCATTTT. The complete variable domain, with remaining parts taken from reference TRBV2 and TRBJ1-5, reads EPEVTQTPSHQVTQMGQEVILRCVPISNHLYFYWYRQILGQKVEFLVSFYNNEISEKSEIFDDQFSVERPDGSNFTLKIRSTKLEDSAMYFCASSFGQAALSNQPQHFGDGTRLSIL.

The J gene is TRBJ1-2, the V gene TRBV15; tentative D call: TRBD1 (6 bases). Germline V gene data show CDR1 as LNHNV and CDR2 as YYDKDF (reference sequence). This CDR3 is 13 amino acids long. Trimming left V 2 bases short and J 3 bases short, with 7 bases between. CDR3 in amino acids: CATSRRTDYGYTF. The CDR3, as DNA: TGTGCCACCAGCAGAAGGACAGACTATGGCTACACCTTC.

The chain links TRBV7-2 to TRBJ1-4; D is unclear. The CDR3 spans 13 residues. The V gene's germline CDR1 is SGHTA and CDR2 FQGNSA. V was pared by 5 bases and J by 10 bases, with 14 bases between. The CDR3 sequence is CASSLSSVRKLFF. Here the CDR3 DNA reads TGTGCCAGCAGCCTGAGTTCGGTCAGAAAACTGTTTTTT.